This section outlines one TCR beta chain sequence together with its context. TCRdb's copy holds only in-frame clones and misses some; the assay was immunoSEQ multiplex PCR. Found here are 400,000 to 450,000 clones, around 91% of them singletons; the top ten hold about 0.6%. The data were obtained in a study of blood T cell repertoires in COVID-19. Trimming took 1 base from V and 2 from J, leaving 14 bases between them. CDR1 PRHDT and CDR2 FYEKMQ come from the germline V gene (reference sequence). The CDR3 is 17 residues long. Adults between roughly 18 and 89 years of age took part from 24 US areas. The chain recombines TRBV13 with TRBJ2-2; D might be TRBD1 (6 bases). This TCR derives from a man aged 18 to 29 who had recovered from COVID-19. Sample: PBMCs or T cells enriched from blood (not recorded which). This CDR3 is CASSLALGQINTGELFF. In DNA form, the CDR3 reads TGTGCCAGCAGCTTAGCCCTGGGACAAATTAACACCGGGGAGCTGTTTTTT.